The 28 T cell receptor beta chains in this list originate from one sample, sequenced in a study of T cell repertoires in cytomegalovirus infection. One entry per CDR3 protein, called by TCRdb with MiXCR from the reads. The repertoire includes tens of thousands of distinct CDR3 sequences, 20% to 30% of them detected once, and approximately 48% sits in the top ten. For these receptors, no antigen is known. The sequences come from CD8+ T cells from cultured PBMCs, collected from culture after CMV antigen stimulation. All receptors derive from a human donor in good health (CMV status not recorded). Some clones in this sample may be carry-over from other donors' samples.

The chain employs TRBV4-3 and TRBJ2-7, with 7 bases matching TRBD2. This CDR3 has 14 amino acids. The junction had 2 bases not matched to a gene; V was cut back by 0 bases and J by 3 bases. CDR1 LGHNA and CDR2 YSLEER come from the germline V gene. For the CDR3, the DNA is TGCGCCAGCAGCCAAGATTGGACTAGCTACGAGCAGTACTTC. Translated, it gives CASSQDWTSYEQYF.

The rearrangement uses TRBV12-3 or TRBV12-4 and TRBJ1-6; D unclear. The CDR3 loop spans 18 amino acids. The ends were cut back, 2 bases at V and 7 bases at J, with 21 bases in the middle. CDR3 DNA: TGTGCCAGCAGTTTAAACGAGGCGGCTTCGAGGCTGAATTCACCCCTCCACTTT. As protein: CASSLNEAASRLNSPLHF.

The chain employs TRBV9 and TRBJ2-7; tentatively, D is TRBD2 (6 bases). Looked up from germline, CDR1 is SGDLS and CDR2 is YYNGEE. The CDR3 covers 16 residues. Trimming pared 0 bases from V and 6 bases from J, leaving 19 bases between. The CDR3 DNA sequence: TGTGCCAGCAGCGTAGACGGCGGCGGGATCTGGGCCGAGCAGTACTTC. Its protein is CASSVDGGGIWAEQYF. Full variable domain (missing parts from reference TRBV9 and TRBJ2-7): DSGVTQTPKHLITATGQRVTLRCSPRSGDLSVYWYQQSLDQGLQFLIQYYNGEERAKGNILERFSAQQFPDLHSELNLSSLELGDSALYFCASSVDGGGIWAEQYFGPGTRLTVT.

The chain recombines TRBV6-6 with TRBJ1-1; 9 bases fit TRBD1. J was trimmed by 5 bases and V by 5 bases; bases with no gene match: 6. Germline V gene lookup returns CDR1 MNHNY and CDR2 SVGAGI (reference sequence). The CDR3 loop spans 14 amino acids. The CDR3 protein is CASSPGTGYTEAFF. CDR3 DNA: TGTGCCAGCAGTCCAGGGACAGGGTATACTGAAGCTTTCTTT.

This chain uses TRBV7-9 with TRBJ2-1; D is undetermined. The CDR3 runs to 15 residues. V gave up 4 bases and J gave up 2 bases, with 12 bases separating them. Germline values: CDR1 SEHNR, CDR2 FQNEAQ (reference sequence). The CDR3 bases are TGTGCCAGCAGCTCGATGCAAGAGACCTACAATGAGCAGTTCTTC. This codes for CASSSMQETYNEQFF. Filled out from reference TRBV7-9 and TRBJ2-1, the complete variable domain reads DTGVSQNPRHKITKRGQNVTFRCDPISEHNRLYWYRQTLGQGPEFLTYFQNEAQLEKSRLLSDRFSAERPKGSFSTLEIQRTEQGDSAMYLCASSSMQETYNEQFFGPGTRLTVL.

The CDR3 bases are TGTGCCACCGGATCCTTGGGGGGGCCTAAAGGTGAAGCTTTCTTT. This gives the protein CATGSLGGPKGEAFF. V gene TRBV10-3 combines with J gene TRBJ1-1, with D tentatively TRBD1 (6 bases). This CDR3 is 15 amino acids long. Trimming shortened V by 10 bases and J by 7 bases, and 25 bases separated the two germline ends. Germline V gene lookup returns CDR1 ENHRY and CDR2 SYGVKD.

In this sample, this clonotype turned up many times. The chain couples TRBV4-3 to TRBJ2-5; 7 nucleotides match TRBD1. The CDR3 has 14 residues. Unmatched junction bases numbered 3, after V lost 1 base and J lost 4 bases. Germline V CDR1 and CDR2: LGHNA, YSLEER. The CDR3 sequence is CASSQAGGRETQYF. The CDR3 region has the DNA TGCGCCAGCAGCCAAGCAGGGGGTAGAGAGACCCAGTACTTC.

The table lists this clonotype with many counts. This chain links TRBV12-3 or TRBV12-4 with TRBJ2-5, with 10 bases lining up with TRBD2. CDR3 size: 15 residues. Unmatched junction bases numbered 7, after V lost 4 bases and J lost 5 bases. The CDR3 bases are TGTGCCAGCAGTTCCCTGACTAGCGGGTTGGAGACCCAGTACTTC. Protein: CASSSLTSGLETQYF.

This clonotype was recorded at least ten times. The V gene is TRBV7-8, the J gene TRBJ1-1; TRBD1 matches at 11 bases. There are 13 residues in the CDR3. Unmatched junction bases numbered 8, after V lost 5 bases and J lost 12 bases. Germline lookup yields CDR1 SGHVS and CDR2 FQNEAQ. The CDR3 nucleotides are TGTGCCAGCAGCCAATGGACAGGGGGCGCGTCTTTCTTT. It encodes CASSQWTGGASFF.

The chain joins TRBV19 to TRBJ2-1; perhaps TRBD2 as D (6 bases). The CDR3 is 13 amino acids. Germline CDR1 LNHDA, CDR2 SQIVND (reference sequence). Trimming left V 5 bases short and J 6 bases short, with 11 bases between. The CDR3, as DNA: TGTGCCAGTAGTCCTTCGGGACTCAATGAGCAGTTCTTC. Amino acids: CASSPSGLNEQFF.

This rearrangement joins TRBV7-9 to TRBJ2-3, with 9 nucleotides matching TRBD2. The germline CDR1 and CDR2 sequences are SEHNR and FQNEAQ (reference sequence). Germline trimming cut 6 bases from V and 0 bases from J; bases unmatched to any gene: 7. The CDR3 extends over 16 amino acids. CDR3 amino acids: CASRPSGTLSTDTQYF. Here the CDR3 DNA reads TGTGCCAGCAGACCTAGCGGGACCCTTAGCACAGATACGCAGTATTTT. Using reference TRBV7-9 and TRBJ2-3 for the parts outside the CDR3, the full variable domain is DTGVSQNPRHKITKRGQNVTFRCDPISEHNRLYWYRQTLGQGPEFLTYFQNEAQLEKSRLLSDRFSAERPKGSFSTLEIQRTEQGDSAMYLCASRPSGTLSTDTQYFGPGTRLTVL.

This clonotype was recorded many times. At one of its ends the junction is not consistent with the germline gene, which may arise from a read error. V gene TRBV7-2 combines with J gene TRBJ1-5, with a weak D call TRBD1 (5 bases). CDR1 and CDR2 (germline): SGHTA, FQGNSA. The CDR3 contains 15 residues. CDR3 bases: TGTGCCAGCAGCCTAGCGGGGGGGATCTATCAGCCCCAGCATTTT. Translated: CASSLAGGIYQPQHF.

This clonotype came up a few times. The chain uses TRBV19 and TRBJ1-1; 7 bases fit TRBD1. There are 14 residues in the CDR3. Trimming removed 5 bases from V and 5 bases from J; junction bases left unmatched: 8. CDR1 is LNHDA, CDR2 SQIVND, per germline (reference sequence). The CDR3 protein is CASSQQGPRTEAFF. The CDR3 bases are TGTGCCAGTAGTCAACAGGGGCCGAGGACTGAAGCTTTCTTT.

This clonotype has a handful of counts. V usage is TRBV19 and J usage is TRBJ1-5, with D maybe TRBD1 (5 bases). Germline V gene data show CDR1 as LNHDA and CDR2 as SQIVND (reference sequence). The CDR3 runs to 15 residues. Trimming left V 3 bases short and J 1 base short, with 10 bases between. The CDR3 DNA reads as TGTGCCAGTAGTATCGGGAGGGACAGCAATCAGCCCCAGCATTTT. Translation: CASSIGRDSNQPQHF.

V and J are TRBV20-1 and TRBJ1-1; D unresolved. Germline CDR1 reads DFQATT; CDR2 reads SNEGSKA (reference sequence). The V end lost 5 bases, the J end lost 1 base, and 14 bases lay between the germline ends. This CDR3 has 14 amino acids. The CDR3 coding sequence is TGCAGTGCTTTCCAAGTCGGCAGGAACACTGAAGCTTTCTTT. Its protein is CSAFQVGRNTEAFF.

V is TRBV19 and J is TRBJ2-1; 8 bases match TRBD2. Losses at the gene ends were 2 bases for V and 6 bases for J; bases not matched to a gene: 3. The CDR3 has 14 amino acids. Germline CDR1 and CDR2: LNHDA and SQIVND (reference sequence). The CDR3 sequence is CASSIILAGNEQFF. The CDR3 region has the DNA TGTGCCAGTAGTATAATTCTAGCGGGCAATGAGCAGTTCTTC.

This clonotype has only a few counts. V is TRBV27 and J is TRBJ2-7, with D tentatively TRBD2 (6 bases). V gave up 0 bases and J gave up 5 bases, with 17 bases separating them. Germline CDR1 MNHEY, CDR2 SMNVEV (reference sequence). The CDR3 contains 16 residues. In nucleotides, the CDR3 is TGTGCCAGCAGTTTATCGTCGGGAGAAATGTTCGACGAGCAGTACTTC. Its translation is CASSLSSGEMFDEQYF.

The V call is TRBV6-5, the J call TRBJ2-2, with D perhaps TRBD1 or TRBD2 (5 bases each). V shed 6 bases and J shed 7 bases, with 18 bases lying between them. Germline V gene lookup returns CDR1 MNHEY and CDR2 SVGAGI. This CDR3 contains 15 residues. In nucleotides, the CDR3 is TGTGCCAGCAGCCAGACTGGGGGAGTAAACGGGGAGCTGTTTTTT. Protein: CASSQTGGVNGELFF.

This clonotype was observed a handful of times. This chain joins TRBV9 and TRBJ2-5; tentatively, D is TRBD2 (6 bases). V lost 4 bases and J lost 4, with 17 bases in between. The CDR3 spans 15 residues. Germline V gene lookup returns CDR1 SGDLS and CDR2 YYNGEE. The CDR3 coding sequence is TGTGCCAGCAGCCCAGAGGGAGGTGGAGCAGAGACCCAGTACTTC. Its translation: CASSPEGGGAETQYF.

This clonotype has just a few counts. The V call is TRBV4-3, the J call TRBJ2-2, with 8 nucleotides matching TRBD2. The trim removed 0 bases at V and 0 bases at J, leaving 9 bases unmatched. CDR1 and CDR2 (germline): LGHNA, YSLEER. The CDR3 is made up of 19 amino acids. The CDR3 spells CASSQEVAGHLANTGELFF. CDR3 sequence (DNA): TGCGCCAGCAGCCAAGAGGTAGCGGGGCATCTCGCGAACACCGGGGAGCTGTTTTTT.

About this clonotype: A read error is possible here, since a much larger clone lies one base away. J is TRBJ2-7 and V is TRBV7-8, with 8 bases matching TRBD2. Germline loops: CDR1 SGHVS, CDR2 FQNEAQ. The V and J ends lost 1 base and 2 bases, in that order; junction bases with no gene match: 1. The CDR3 sequence is 14 residues long. The CDR3 coding sequence is TGTGCCAGCAGCTTAGAGGGACTAGCCTACGAGCAGTACTTC. Protein product: CASSLEGLAYEQYF. Drawing the rest from reference TRBV7-8 and TRBJ2-7, the complete variable domain is GAGVSQSPRYKVAKRGQDVALRCDPISGHVSLFWYQQALGQGPEFLTYFQNEAQLDKSGLPSDRFFAERPEGSVSTLKIQRTQQEDSAVYLCASSLEGLAYEQYFGPGTRLTVT.

This chain uses TRBV10-3 with TRBJ1-1; D gene uncertain. The length of the CDR3 is 17 residues. Germline CDR1 is ENHRY and CDR2 is SYGVKD. The V gene lost 10 bases and the J gene lost 4 bases, with 28 bases spanning the gap. The CDR3 DNA reads as TGTGCCACCCACGGTCAGGAGAGGGCCACGGGGATCACTGAAGCTTTCTTT. As protein: CATHGQERATGITEAFF.

The rearrangement joins TRBV27 to TRBJ1-5, with D tentatively TRBD1 (5 bases). V was trimmed by 8 bases and J by 5 bases, leaving 13 bases between them. The CDR3 covers 13 residues. CDR1 MNHEY and CDR2 SMNVEV come from the germline V gene (reference sequence). CDR3: CASGRQTHQPQHF. CDR3 nucleotide sequence: TGTGCCAGCGGACGACAGACTCATCAGCCCCAGCATTTT.

V gene TRBV6-5 combines with J gene TRBJ2-6, with 9 bases lining up with TRBD1. After removal of 4 bases from V and 0 bases from J, the junction contained 7 bases not matched to a gene. The CDR3 length is 18 residues. Germline lookup yields CDR1 MNHEY and CDR2 SVGAGI. CDR3 loop: CASSLEDRGRSGANVLTF. For the CDR3, the DNA is TGTGCCAGCAGTTTGGAGGACAGGGGACGCTCTGGGGCCAACGTCCTGACTTTC.

There are a few counts of this clonotype. The V and J genes are TRBV6-5 and TRBJ1-1; weak D call: TRBD1 (6 bases). This CDR3 is built from 14 residues. CDR1 is MNHEY, CDR2 SVGAGI, per germline. Trimming took off 4 bases at V and 0 bases at J, with 9 bases between the two ends. The DNA for the CDR3 is TGTGCCAGCAGTTGGGGACACGTGAACACTGAAGCTTTCTTT. Translation: CASSWGHVNTEAFF.

In its sample, this clonotype was seen once. V is TRBV28 and J is TRBJ2-2; possible D gene TRBD2, 6 bases. CDR3 length: 15 amino acids. V was trimmed by 6 bases and J by 1 base, leaving 12 bases between them. Germline V gene lookup returns CDR1 MDHEN and CDR2 SYDVKM. The CDR3, as DNA: TGTGCCAGCAGAACCGGGACTGAGAACACCGGGGAGCTGTTTTTT. This sequence encodes CASRTGTENTGELFF.

The CDR3 bases are TGTGCCAGCAGCTCAGACACGAATCAGCCCCAGCATTTT. It encodes CASSSDTNQPQHF. The chain couples TRBV7-9 to TRBJ1-5; D is ambiguous. The CDR3 covers 13 residues. Germline CDR1 reads SEHNR; CDR2 reads FQNEAQ (reference sequence). The ends were cut back, 4 bases at V and 4 bases at J, with 8 bases in the middle.

This clonotype was recorded a few times. This chain connects TRBV4-3 to TRBJ2-1; possible D gene TRBD2, 5 bases. This CDR3 has 15 amino acids. V was trimmed by 5 bases and J by 5 bases, leaving 16 bases between them. CDR1 LGHNA and CDR2 YSLEER come from the germline V gene. The CDR3 coding sequence is TGCGCCAGCAGCTCCCACGCAGCGGACGACAATGAGCAGTTCTTC. Translation gives CASSSHAADDNEQFF.